The 21 T cell receptor beta chains below all came from one sample that was sequenced in a study of T cells in Graves' hyperthyroidism and ophthalmopathy. The investigators amplified TCR beta CDR3 regions from RNA transcripts. RT-PCR in the first round (using the HTBI primer set) targeted the TCR CDR3. TCRdb reprocessed the multiplex PCR reads with MiXCR, giving one entry per CDR3 protein. The sample carries 200,000 to 250,000 distinct CDR3 sequences, roughly 18% recorded once. Sequencing was done on a sample of blood. The receptors stem from a man between 45 and 60 years old with Graves' hyperthyroidism.

The sample holds many counts of this clonotype. The rearrangement joins TRBV7-9 to TRBJ2-1, with D perhaps matching TRBD1 or TRBD2 (6 bases each). Germline assignment: CDR1 SEHNR and CDR2 FQNEAQ (reference sequence). This CDR3 has 14 residues. V dropped 3 bases and J dropped 4 bases, with 10 bases sitting between them. CDR3 bases: TGTGCCAGCAGCTTTGGGGGGACATACAATGAGCAGTTCTTC. Protein: CASSFGGTYNEQFF.

V usage is TRBV12-3 or TRBV12-4 and J usage is TRBJ2-6; D is possibly TRBD1 (5 bases). The CDR3 is 18 residues long. V lost 1 base and J 0 bases, leaving 13 bases between the germline ends. The CDR3 is CASSLGSGFFSGANVLTF. The CDR3 DNA is TGTGCCAGCAGTTTAGGTTCAGGGTTTTTCTCTGGGGCCAACGTCCTGACTTTC.

This clonotype was observed at least ten times. V usage is TRBV2 and J usage is TRBJ2-5, with D perhaps TRBD2 (6 bases). The germline V gene has CDR1 SNHLY and CDR2 FYNNEI. The CDR3 is 13 amino acids. V was pared by 9 bases and J by 2 bases, with 13 bases between. CDR3 coding DNA: TGTGCCAGTAAACGGGAGCTACAAGAGACCCAGTACTTC. Protein sequence: CASKRELQETQYF.

In regard to this clonotype: This may arise from a read error, as a much more abundant clone is one base away. V usage is TRBV6-1 and J usage is TRBJ1-2; D is perhaps TRBD1 (6 bases). The CDR3 consists of 13 residues. Germline values: CDR1 MNHNS, CDR2 SASEGT. Trimming pared 3 bases from V and 3 bases from J, leaving 8 bases between. The CDR3 loop reads CASSEGADYGYTF. The CDR3 coding sequence is TGTGCCAGCAGTGAGGGGGCTGACTATGGCTACACCTTC.

Of note for this clonotype: A much larger clone differs from this one at a single base, so this may be a read error. The chain carries TRBV6-2 or TRBV6-3 and TRBJ2-7; no clear D. Between the trimmed V and J ends, which lost 5 bases and 3 bases, there was a span of 14 bases. The CDR3 spans 14 residues. The germline V gene has CDR1 MNHEY and CDR2 SVGEGT. The CDR3 DNA reads TGTGCCAGCAGTGAGACCTTCACCGACTACGAGCAGTACTTC. It is translated as CASSETFTDYEQYF.

Many counts were recorded for this clonotype. V gene TRBV30 combines with J gene TRBJ1-2, with TRBD1 matching 7 bases. J lost 4 bases, V lost 4 bases, and 6 bases had no gene match. The CDR3 covers 13 residues. CDR1 is GTSNPN and CDR2 is SVGIG in the germline V gene (reference sequence). The CDR3 loop reads CAWTAGGSYGYTF. For the CDR3, the DNA is TGTGCCTGGACTGCAGGGGGAAGCTATGGCTACACCTTC.

The chain employs TRBV9 and TRBJ1-2, with unresolved D. The CDR3 runs 13 residues. V shed 3 bases and J shed 10 bases, with 16 bases lying between them. Germline V CDR1 and CDR2: SGDLS, YYNGEE. Here the CDR3 DNA reads TGTGCCAGCAGCGCGAACTCCCTTAAAGACTACACCTTC. This encodes CASSANSLKDYTF.

The gene calls are TRBV7-9 and TRBJ2-1, with a possible D match to TRBD2 (5 bases). Per the germline V gene, CDR1 is SEHNR and CDR2 is FQNEAQ (reference sequence). V was cut by 8 bases and J by 0 bases, with 11 bases left in between. This CDR3 contains 14 residues. The CDR3 bases are TGTGCCAGCTGCCTGGGGAGCTCCTACAATGAGCAGTTCTTC. It codes for CASCLGSSYNEQFF.

This clonotype occurred many times. The chain joins TRBV10-3 to TRBJ1-2; the D gene is possibly TRBD1 (5 bases). The CDR3 runs to 14 residues. The V and J ends lost 0 bases and 4 bases respectively, with 9 bases between them. The germline V gene has CDR1 ENHRY and CDR2 SYGVKD. CDR3 sequence: CAISESGVSYGYTF. In nucleotides, the CDR3 is TGTGCCATCAGTGAGTCGGGGGTGAGCTATGGCTACACCTTC.

This clonotype was counted once. This chain links TRBV28 with TRBJ2-7; D is perhaps TRBD2 (6 bases). The CDR3 runs 16 residues. V was pared by 4 bases and J by 0 bases, with 16 bases between. CDR1 MDHEN and CDR2 SYDVKM come from the germline V gene. The CDR3 loop is CASSSPPSASSYEQYF. The CDR3, as DNA: TGTGCCAGCAGTTCCCCTCCTAGCGCAAGCTCCTACGAGCAGTACTTC.

CDR3 DNA sequence: TGTGCCAGCAGCGTAGCCGCCAGGGGCACAGATACGCAGTATTTT. This encodes CASSVAARGTDTQYF. The rearrangement joins TRBV9 to TRBJ2-3; tentatively, D is TRBD1 (5 bases). CDR1 is SGDLS and CDR2 is YYNGEE in the germline V gene. The CDR3 spans 15 residues. V was cut by 0 bases and J by 1 base, with 9 bases left in between.

In this sample, this clonotype turned up many times. The J gene is TRBJ2-3, the V gene TRBV5-5; D is perhaps TRBD2 (5 bases). The CDR3 contains 15 residues. Germline CDR1 SGHKS, CDR2 YYEKEE (reference sequence). The V gene lost 0 bases and the J gene lost 0 bases, with 8 bases spanning the gap. DNA of the CDR3: TGTGCCAGCAGCTTGGTAGGGAGTAGCACAGATACGCAGTATTTT. Protein: CASSLVGSSTDTQYF.

The chain combines TRBV24-1 with TRBJ2-5; a possible D gene is TRBD1 (6 bases). Trimming left V 7 bases short and J 0 bases short, with 8 bases between. This CDR3 comprises 13 residues. Germline CDR1 is KGHDR and CDR2 is SFDVKD. CDR3 DNA: TGTGCCACCAGACGGACAGACCAAGAGACCCAGTACTTC. Its translation: CATRRTDQETQYF.

In regard to this clonotype: This may come from a read error, since a much larger clone is one base off. V gene TRBV6-2 or TRBV6-3 combines with J gene TRBJ2-1; 11 nucleotides align to TRBD2. The CDR3 spans 17 residues. CDR1 MNHEY and CDR2 SVGEGT come from the germline V gene. V was clipped by 2 bases and J by 5 bases; unmatched bases: 8. This CDR3 reads CASSYPPGTSGNNEQFF. CDR3 DNA sequence: TGTGCCAGCAGTTACCCACCCGGGACTAGCGGAAACAATGAGCAGTTCTTC.

This clonotype occurred a few times. The junction differs from germline at one of its ends, possibly a read error. The chain recombines TRBV7-9 with TRBJ2-1; 9 bases match TRBD2. Germline CDR1 reads SEHNR; CDR2 reads FQNEAQ (reference sequence). The CDR3 is 15 amino acids. CDR3 in DNA: TGTGCCAGCAGCCTAGCGGGAAAGGGGAACAATGAGCAGTTCTTC. Translated: CASSLAGKGNNEQFF.

There are many counts of this clonotype. This chain links TRBV11-3 with TRBJ2-1; D is possibly TRBD2 (6 bases). Trimming stripped 3 bases from V and 0 bases from J, with 12 bases between. Germline V gives CDR1 SGHNT, CDR2 YENEEA. The CDR3 totals 16 residues. DNA of the CDR3: TGTGCCAGCAGCTTTGGGGGGACTGTCTCCTACAATGAGCAGTTCTTC. Its protein is CASSFGGTVSYNEQFF.

At least ten counts were recorded for this clonotype. V is TRBV2 and J is TRBJ2-7; D unclear. Deletions cut 6 bases from V and 2 bases from J, with 5 bases between. The germline gives CDR1 SNHLY, CDR2 FYNNEI. This CDR3 is built from 11 residues. In DNA form, the CDR3 reads TGTGCCAGCAGCAAGACCTACGAGCAGTACTTC. Translating it yields CASSKTYEQYF.

The chain is built from TRBV2 and TRBJ2-5, with a possible D match to TRBD1 (6 bases). V lost 7 bases to trimming and J lost 7 bases, with 13 bases between them. In germline, CDR1 is SNHLY, CDR2 FYNNEI. The CDR3 covers 12 residues. The CDR3 region is CASKTGFGTQYF. In DNA, the CDR3 is TGTGCCAGCAAAACAGGGTTTGGGACCCAGTACTTC.

There are many counts of this clonotype. The CDR3 DNA sequence: TGTGCCAGCAGACAACGAGACGAAAGCTACAATGAGCAGTTCTTC. Protein sequence: CASRQRDESYNEQFF. The chain recombines TRBV2 with TRBJ2-1; D remains ambiguous. V was pared by 6 bases and J by 3 bases, with 15 bases between. The germline CDR1 and CDR2 sequences are SNHLY and FYNNEI. The CDR3 has 15 amino acids.

To note about this clonotype: A read error may explain this, as a much larger clone is one base away. The chain carries TRBV5-1 and TRBJ2-7; D gene uncertain. The V end was cut by 6 bases, the J end by 9 bases, with 25 bases between. There are 15 residues in the CDR3. Germline CDR1 and CDR2: SGHRS and YFSETQ. In nucleotides, the CDR3 is TGCGCCAGCACCGTCGACCTAAAGCGAACGGATGGGCAGTACTTC. Translating it yields CASTVDLKRTDGQYF.

Many counts were recorded for this clonotype. The chain is built from TRBV11-2 and TRBJ2-1; D perhaps matches TRBD2 (7 bases). V shed 7 bases and J shed 7 bases, with 23 bases lying between them. This CDR3 has 16 amino acids. Germline V gene sequence: CDR1 SGHAT, CDR2 FQNNGV. The CDR3 coding sequence is TGTGCCAGCACCGATTACAAGCGAGGGAGGGGGAATGAGCAGTTCTTC. Amino acids: CASTDYKRGRGNEQFF.